The entry that follows covers one TCR beta chain sequence. Sequencing used immunoSEQ multiplex PCR; TCRdb keeps in-frame clones, though not all of them. The sample consists of 73,000 or so clones, roughly 90% of them appearing once. This entry comes from a study of T cell changes during pregnancy in multiple sclerosis. Trimming took off 3 bases at V and 7 bases at J, with 16 bases between the two ends. Germline V gives CDR1 SGHAT, CDR2 FQNNGV. The CDR3 runs to 14 residues. This clonotype was sampled from a female donor in good health, enrolled as a control in a pregnancy study. The genes are TRBV11-2 and TRBJ2-7; D ambiguous. Material: peripheral blood, obtained after pregnancy. CDR3 in DNA: TGTGCCAGCAGCTTCGGTAACGTCCTACGAGAGCAGTACTTC. Its protein product is CASSFGNVLREQYF. Full variable domain (rest looked up from reference TRBV11-2 and TRBJ2-7): EAGVAQSPRYKIIEKRQSVAFWCNPISGHATLYWYQQILGQGPKLLIQFQNNGVVDDSQLPKDRFSAERLKGVDSTLKIQPAKLEDSAVYLCASSFGNVLREQYFGPGTRLTVT.